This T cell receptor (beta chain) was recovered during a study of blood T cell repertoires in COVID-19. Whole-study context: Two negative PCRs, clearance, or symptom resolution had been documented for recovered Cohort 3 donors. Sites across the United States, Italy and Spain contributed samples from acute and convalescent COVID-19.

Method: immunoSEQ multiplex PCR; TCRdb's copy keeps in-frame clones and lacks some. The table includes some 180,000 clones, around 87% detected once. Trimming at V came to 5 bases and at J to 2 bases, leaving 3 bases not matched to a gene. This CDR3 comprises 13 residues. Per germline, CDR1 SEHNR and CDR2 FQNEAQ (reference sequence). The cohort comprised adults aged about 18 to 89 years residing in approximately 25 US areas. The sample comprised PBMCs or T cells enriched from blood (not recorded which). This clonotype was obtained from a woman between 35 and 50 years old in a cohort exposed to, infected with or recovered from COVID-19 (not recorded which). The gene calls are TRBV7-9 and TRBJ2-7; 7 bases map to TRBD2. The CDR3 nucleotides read TGTGCCAGCAGCCTCCGGGAGGCCTACGAGCAGTACTTC. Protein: CASSLREAYEQYF.